Listed below are T cell receptor beta chains from one sample, sequenced in a study of response to subunit inactivated influenza vaccine. TCRdb independently ran MiXCR on the RT-PCR reads; one entry per CDR3 protein. The sample lists 530,000 or so distinct CDR3 sequences; approximately 15% were seen once. The material sequenced was PBMCs from blood, taken approximately 12 days after vaccination. The receptor set was obtained from a man in his fifties who received an inactivated influenza vaccine. The CDR3 runs from the conserved cysteine through the conserved F or W. The D gene is left open where the match is weak. Only some rows state a clone size, as once, few, many or a class for expanded clones.

v_call,clone_size,j_call,d_call,cdr3_nt,cdr3_aa
TRBV2,NA,TRBJ2-5,NA,TGTGCCAGCAGTGTTAACTGGAGGGAGACCCAGTACTTC,CASSVNWRETQYF
TRBV5-1,NA,TRBJ2-3,TRBD2,TGCGCCAGCAGCCAAGGGCGGGGGAGCACAGATACGCAGTATTTT,CASSQGRGSTDTQYF
TRBV12-3/TRBV12-4,many,TRBJ2-1,TRBD2,TGTGCCAGCAGAGAACTAGCGGGGGTGCTCAATGAGCAGTTCTTC,CASRELAGVLNEQFF
TRBV7-2,many,TRBJ2-7,TRBD1,TGTGCCAGCACAACCGGCGGGACAGGGGGCGCCGTGCAGTACTTC,CASTTGGTGGAVQYF
TRBV10-3,few,TRBJ2-2,TRBD2,TGTGCCATCAGTGAGTCCCTAGCGGGGAACACCGGGGAGCTGTTTTTT,CAISESLAGNTGELFF
TRBV14,NA,TRBJ2-1,NA,TGTGCCAGCAGCCAAGGAGGGACCACCTACAATGAGCAGTTCTTC,CASSQGGTTYNEQFF
TRBV4-2,NA,TRBJ2-3,NA,TGTGCCAGCAGCCAAGCGGAGGGGGGGCATGCAGATACGCAGTATTTT,CASSQAEGGHADTQYF
TRBV20-1,NA,TRBJ1-3,NA,TGCAGTGCTAGTAATCCAGGCTCTGGAAACACCATATATTTT,CSASNPGSGNTIYF
TRBV20-1,NA,TRBJ2-7,TRBD1,TGCAGTGCTAGAGCCCGCGACAGGGGTCCCCCGGTGCAGTACTTC,CSARARDRGPPVQYF
TRBV7-2,NA,TRBJ2-5,NA,TGTGCCAGCAGCCTGCGGGGCGTGGTGGAGACCCAGTACTTC,CASSLRGVVETQYF
TRBV30,few,TRBJ2-7,TRBD2,TGTGCCTGGAGAGCGGGGACGGTCTCCTACGAGCAGTACTTC,CAWRAGTVSYEQYF
TRBV2,few,TRBJ2-1,TRBD2,TGTGCCGCCGCTGGGGGGGTGTCCTACAATGAGCAGTTCTTC,CAAAGGVSYNEQFF
TRBV21-1,NA,TRBJ1-3,NA,TGTGCCAGCAGCTACCGACAGGGACCGACTGGAAACACCATATATTTT,CASSYRQGPTGNTIYF
TRBV4-2,few,TRBJ2-3,NA,TGTGCCAGCAGCCGGGCGACTGGGATAATCACAGATACGCAGTATTTT,CASSRATGIITDTQYF
TRBV5-1,few,TRBJ2-5,NA,TGCGCCAGCAGCTTGGCTGGAGATGCGCGCCTCCAAGAGACCCAGTACTTC,CASSLAGDARLQETQYF
TRBV7-6,once,TRBJ1-1,NA,TGTGCCAGCAGCCCGGGACCCCCCGGAAACACTGAAGCTTTCTTT,CASSPGPPGNTEAFF
TRBV4-1,NA,TRBJ1-1,TRBD1,TGCGCCAGCAGCTTCCGGGACAGGGGCCAGGAAGCTTTCTTT,CASSFRDRGQEAFF
TRBV11-2,NA,TRBJ1-1,NA,TGTGCCAGCAGCCCCGGGCCGCCAGGCCAAGCTTTCTTT,CASSPGPPGQAFF
TRBV12-3/TRBV12-4,NA,TRBJ1-3,NA,TGTGCCAGCAGCCCGGACAGAGGATTTGGAAACACCATATATTTT,CASSPDRGFGNTIYF
TRBV20-1,NA,TRBJ2-5,NA,TGCAGTGCAGCCCCGTTTAGCAGATTCCAAGAGACCCAGTACTTC,CSAAPFSRFQETQYF
TRBV6-2/TRBV6-3,many,TRBJ2-1,NA,TGTGCCAGCAGTTCGGGGGTAAGCGCACCGTTTTCCTACAATGAGCAGTTCTTC,CASSSGVSAPFSYNEQFF
TRBV7-6,few,TRBJ2-1,TRBD2,TGTGCCAGCACCTTAGTAGCGGGAACGGGGAATGAGCAGTTCTTC,CASTLVAGTGNEQFF
TRBV29-1,NA,TRBJ2-1,NA,TGCAGCGTTTCCGGGATCCTCAATGAGCAGTTCTTC,CSVSGILNEQFF
TRBV6-5,once,TRBJ2-7,NA,TGTGCCAGCAGTTACTTGACATGGGGAGGTTACGAGCAGTACTTC,CASSYLTWGGYEQYF
TRBV20-1,NA,TRBJ2-3,TRBD1,TGCAGTGCTGCACAGGGGACACTCGGCGATACGCAGTATTTT,CSAAQGTLGDTQYF
TRBV5-1,NA,TRBJ2-3,TRBD1,TGCGCCAGCAGCTTGGTTCCGGGGACAGTGCCAGATACGCAGTATTTT,CASSLVPGTVPDTQYF
TRBV6-5,few,TRBJ1-1,NA,TGTGCCAGCAGTTACCCCCCCCATCTAGCTTTCTTT,CASSYPPHLAFF
TRBV7-9,few,TRBJ2-3,NA,TGTGCCAGCAGCTTAGACGAGCGGAGCCCGGGGTATTTT,CASSLDERSPGYF
TRBV28,NA,TRBJ2-7,NA,TGTGCCAGCAGCCCAGGGAGACCCAGATCCTACGAGCAGTACTTC,CASSPGRPRSYEQYF
TRBV5-1,NA,TRBJ1-6,TRBD1,TGCGCCAGCAGCTACGACGGGGACAGGGCGTCACCCCTCCACTTT,CASSYDGDRASPLHF
TRBV20-1,NA,TRBJ2-1,TRBD1,TGCAGTGCTAACGACAGGGTACACAATGAGCAGTTCTTC,CSANDRVHNEQFF
TRBV4-3,few,TRBJ1-2,NA,TGCGCCAGCAGCCAGGGGCCGTCCCCTATCTATGGCTACACCTTC,CASSQGPSPIYGYTF
TRBV4-1,NA,TRBJ1-1,TRBD1,TGCGCCAGCAGCCAAGGGGACAGGGTGGCAGCTTTCTTT,CASSQGDRVAAFF
TRBV20-1,few,TRBJ2-1,TRBD2,TGCAGTGCTAGAGATCTGAGACTAGCGGGACATGAGCAGTTCTTC,CSARDLRLAGHEQFF
TRBV7-8,NA,TRBJ2-7,NA,TGTGCCAGCAGCACAGAGGGGCAGGGTTTCTACGAGCAGTACTTC,CASSTEGQGFYEQYF